The rows below give T cell receptor beta chains drawn from one sample of a study of T cells in Graves' hyperthyroidism and ophthalmopathy. TCRdb fed the multiplex PCR reads into MiXCR, producing one record per CDR3 protein. The table has over 700,000 distinct CDR3 sequences, roughly 40% seen once. Material: blood. Receptors were obtained from a young man with Graves' hyperthyroidism. The CDR3 runs from the conserved cysteine through the conserved F or W. The order of the fields is V gene, J gene, clone size, CDR3 length, D gene, CDR3 DNA, CDR3 protein. The D gene is left open where the match is weak. Clone size appears in some rows only: once, few, many, or a class for an expanded clone.

v_call: TRBV6-6; j_call: TRBJ1-2; clone_size: few; cdr3_length: 11; d_call: .; cdr3_nt: TGTGCCAGCACAGGGGCTGAAGGCTACACCTTC; cdr3_aa: CASTGAEGYTF
v_call: TRBV20-1; j_call: TRBJ2-7; clone_size: .; cdr3_length: 13; d_call: .; cdr3_nt: TGCAGTGCTAGCCCTAGCCTCTGCTACGAGCAGTACTTC; cdr3_aa: CSASPSLCYEQYF
v_call: TRBV18; j_call: TRBJ1-4; clone_size: .; cdr3_length: 14; d_call: .; cdr3_nt: TGTGCCAGCTCACCACCGGGTCTCGCTGAAAAACTGTTTTTT; cdr3_aa: CASSPPGLAEKLFF
v_call: TRBV25-1; j_call: TRBJ2-5; clone_size: few; cdr3_length: 15; d_call: .; cdr3_nt: TGTGCCAGCAGTGAAGGGGGACTCCTGCAAGAGACCCAGTACTTC; cdr3_aa: CASSEGGLLQETQYF
v_call: TRBV2; j_call: TRBJ1-1; clone_size: many; cdr3_length: 13; d_call: TRBD1; cdr3_nt: TGTGCCAGCAGTGACCGGGACAGCACTGAAGCTTTCTTT; cdr3_aa: CASSDRDSTEAFF
v_call: TRBV12-3/TRBV12-4; j_call: TRBJ1-1; clone_size: .; cdr3_length: 15; d_call: TRBD1; cdr3_nt: TGTGCCAGCAGTTTCTTATCAGGGACAGGCACTGAAGCTTTCTTT; cdr3_aa: CASSFLSGTGTEAFF
v_call: TRBV29-1; j_call: TRBJ2-3; clone_size: few; cdr3_length: 12; d_call: .; cdr3_nt: TGCAGCGTTGGCGACGGGTGGGATACGCAGTATTTT; cdr3_aa: CSVGDGWDTQYF
v_call: TRBV25-1; j_call: TRBJ1-2; clone_size: .; cdr3_length: 10; d_call: .; cdr3_nt: TGTGCCGGAGTAGACTATGGCTACACCTTC; cdr3_aa: CAGVDYGYTF
v_call: TRBV7-2; j_call: TRBJ2-7; clone_size: .; cdr3_length: 18; d_call: .; cdr3_nt: TGTGCCAGCAGCTTAGTAGCGGTGGGCGGTCCCAGCTCCTACGAGCAGTACTTC; cdr3_aa: CASSLVAVGGPSSYEQYF
v_call: TRBV19; j_call: TRBJ1-6; clone_size: .; cdr3_length: 14; d_call: TRBD1; cdr3_nt: TGTGCCAGTAGGCGGGACAGACGTGATTCACCCCTCCACTTT; cdr3_aa: CASRRDRRDSPLHF
v_call: TRBV5-5; j_call: TRBJ2-2; clone_size: .; cdr3_length: 13; d_call: TRBD1; cdr3_nt: TGTGCCAGCAGGTTCCAGGGGGCCGGGGAGCTGTTTTTT; cdr3_aa: CASRFQGAGELFF
v_call: TRBV29-1; j_call: TRBJ2-7; clone_size: many; cdr3_length: 11; d_call: .; cdr3_nt: TGCAGCGCCACAGAGACCTACGAGCAGTACTTC; cdr3_aa: CSATETYEQYF
v_call: TRBV13; j_call: TRBJ2-7; clone_size: few; cdr3_length: 14; d_call: .; cdr3_nt: TGTGCCAGCAGCCAGGGGCAGCTACCCTACGAGCAGTACTTC; cdr3_aa: CASSQGQLPYEQYF
v_call: TRBV28; j_call: TRBJ2-5; clone_size: .; cdr3_length: 16; d_call: .; cdr3_nt: TGTGCCAGCAGTTTATCCCAGGGGAGTGTTTATGAGACCCAGTACTTC; cdr3_aa: CASSLSQGSVYETQYF
v_call: TRBV9; j_call: TRBJ2-6; clone_size: .; cdr3_length: 20; d_call: TRBD1; cdr3_nt: TGTGCCAGCAGCGTAGGTACATGGGACAGGGGATTCTCTGGGGCCAACGTCCTGACTTTC; cdr3_aa: CASSVGTWDRGFSGANVLTF
v_call: TRBV4-1; j_call: TRBJ1-5; clone_size: many; cdr3_length: 13; d_call: .; cdr3_nt: TGCGCCAGCAGCCAAGAAAGGGAGCAGCCCCAGCATTTT; cdr3_aa: CASSQEREQPQHF
v_call: TRBV19; j_call: TRBJ2-2; clone_size: .; cdr3_length: 18; d_call: TRBD2; cdr3_nt: TGTGCCAGTAGTATAGGTTGGACTAGCGGGAGAGAGACCGGGGAGCTGTTTTTT; cdr3_aa: CASSIGWTSGRETGELFF
v_call: TRBV20-1; j_call: TRBJ2-7; clone_size: .; cdr3_length: 10; d_call: TRBD2; cdr3_nt: TGCAGTGCTACACTAGCGGGACTCCACTTC; cdr3_aa: CSATLAGLHF
v_call: TRBV13; j_call: TRBJ1-4; clone_size: .; cdr3_length: 15; d_call: TRBD1; cdr3_nt: TGTGCCAGCAGCTTGGAACAGGGGGTGGGTGAAAAACTGTTTTTT; cdr3_aa: CASSLEQGVGEKLFF
v_call: TRBV15; j_call: TRBJ1-5; clone_size: many; cdr3_length: 15; d_call: TRBD1; cdr3_nt: TGTGCCACCAGAAAATACAGGGGCCTTAATCAGCCCCAGCATTTT; cdr3_aa: CATRKYRGLNQPQHF
v_call: TRBV11-3; j_call: TRBJ1-1; clone_size: .; cdr3_length: 10; d_call: .; cdr3_nt: TGTGCCAGCAGCGGAGACGAAGCTTTCTTT; cdr3_aa: CASSGDEAFF
v_call: TRBV29-1; j_call: TRBJ2-5; clone_size: many; cdr3_length: 14; d_call: TRBD2; cdr3_nt: TGCAGCGTATCTAGCGGGAGGAAGGGGGAGACCCAGTACTTC; cdr3_aa: CSVSSGRKGETQYF
v_call: TRBV12-3/TRBV12-4; j_call: TRBJ2-5; clone_size: many; cdr3_length: 13; d_call: .; cdr3_nt: TGTGCCAGCAGTGCGGGTTCTCAAGAGACCCAGTACTTC; cdr3_aa: CASSAGSQETQYF
v_call: TRBV9; j_call: TRBJ2-7; clone_size: .; cdr3_length: 13; d_call: .; cdr3_nt: TGTGCCAGCAGCGAAAGGGATTCCTACGAGCAGTACTTC; cdr3_aa: CASSERDSYEQYF
v_call: TRBV6-5; j_call: TRBJ2-7; clone_size: few; cdr3_length: 14; d_call: .; cdr3_nt: TGTGCCAGCAGTCTTCAGGGGACCGCCTACGAGCAGTACTTC; cdr3_aa: CASSLQGTAYEQYF
v_call: TRBV6-5; j_call: TRBJ2-7; clone_size: .; cdr3_length: 15; d_call: TRBD1; cdr3_nt: TGTGCCAGCAGTTCGGACAGGGGGCGTCACTACGAGCAGTACTTC; cdr3_aa: CASSSDRGRHYEQYF
v_call: TRBV19; j_call: TRBJ1-1; clone_size: many; cdr3_length: 13; d_call: .; cdr3_nt: TGTGCCAGTAGTATTGGCATGAACACTGAAGCTTTCTTT; cdr3_aa: CASSIGMNTEAFF
v_call: TRBV25-1; j_call: TRBJ2-6; clone_size: .; cdr3_length: 17; d_call: .; cdr3_nt: TGTGCCAGCAGCCGCGGGACAGCCTACTCTGGGGCCAACGTCCTGACTTTC; cdr3_aa: CASSRGTAYSGANVLTF
v_call: TRBV29-1; j_call: TRBJ1-5; clone_size: .; cdr3_length: 13; d_call: .; cdr3_nt: TGCAGCGTTGGGGGGCGCGCTGGTCAGCCCCAGCATTTT; cdr3_aa: CSVGGRAGQPQHF
v_call: TRBV29-1; j_call: TRBJ1-1; clone_size: many; cdr3_length: 14; d_call: TRBD1; cdr3_nt: TGCAGCGTTCGAGGACAGGGAGTGGGCACTGAAGCTTTCTTT; cdr3_aa: CSVRGQGVGTEAFF
v_call: TRBV6-5; j_call: TRBJ1-5; clone_size: .; cdr3_length: 14; d_call: TRBD1; cdr3_nt: TGTGCCAGCAGAAGGGACAGGCGCAATCAGCCCCAGCATTTT; cdr3_aa: CASRRDRRNQPQHF
v_call: TRBV25-1; j_call: TRBJ1-2; clone_size: .; cdr3_length: 14; d_call: .; cdr3_nt: TGTGCCAGCAGTGAATCAGGGGTTGGCTATGGCTACACCTTC; cdr3_aa: CASSESGVGYGYTF
v_call: TRBV14; j_call: TRBJ2-7; clone_size: .; cdr3_length: 15; d_call: .; cdr3_nt: TGTGCCAGCAGAAATGGCGGGGTCGGCACAGATACGCAGTACTTC; cdr3_aa: CASRNGGVGTDTQYF
v_call: TRBV19; j_call: TRBJ1-6; clone_size: .; cdr3_length: 14; d_call: .; cdr3_nt: TGTGCCAGTAGTATAGTGAGCGGAAATCAGCCCCTCCACTTT; cdr3_aa: CASSIVSGNQPLHF
v_call: TRBV9; j_call: TRBJ1-2; clone_size: few; cdr3_length: 13; d_call: TRBD1; cdr3_nt: TGTGCCAGCAGCCGGACAGGGCCGGGGGGCTACACCTTC; cdr3_aa: CASSRTGPGGYTF
v_call: TRBV7-9; j_call: TRBJ1-5; clone_size: .; cdr3_length: 14; d_call: .; cdr3_nt: TGTGCCAGCAGTTACTCCCGCCACGGGCAGCCCCAGCATTTT; cdr3_aa: CASSYSRHGQPQHF
v_call: TRBV12-3/TRBV12-4; j_call: TRBJ1-2; clone_size: .; cdr3_length: 18; d_call: TRBD1; cdr3_nt: TGTGCCAGCAGATACAGCTTGGTCGGGACAGTGGTCAACTATGGCTACACCTTC; cdr3_aa: CASRYSLVGTVVNYGYTF
v_call: TRBV7-3; j_call: TRBJ2-7; clone_size: few; cdr3_length: 16; d_call: .; cdr3_nt: TGTGCCAGCAGCTTAGGCGGGGACTTGAGCTCCTACGAGCAGTACTTC; cdr3_aa: CASSLGGDLSSYEQYF
v_call: TRBV20-1; j_call: TRBJ1-1; clone_size: few; cdr3_length: 15; d_call: TRBD1; cdr3_nt: TGCAGTGCTAGAGTTACAGGGGGTCGGTACACTGAAGCTTTCTTT; cdr3_aa: CSARVTGGRYTEAFF
v_call: TRBV29-1; j_call: TRBJ2-7; clone_size: many; cdr3_length: 11; d_call: .; cdr3_nt: TGCAGCGTTGAGCTGGTGGAAGAGCAGTACTTC; cdr3_aa: CSVELVEEQYF
v_call: TRBV19; j_call: TRBJ2-7; clone_size: few; cdr3_length: 14; d_call: .; cdr3_nt: TGTGCCAGTAGTCCACCGGACGGACCCTACGAGCAGTACTTC; cdr3_aa: CASSPPDGPYEQYF
v_call: TRBV29-1; j_call: TRBJ1-2; clone_size: once; cdr3_length: 14; d_call: .; cdr3_nt: TGCAGCGTTGCGGGGGACCCCTCTGTTTATGGCTACACCTTC; cdr3_aa: CSVAGDPSVYGYTF
v_call: TRBV10-3; j_call: TRBJ1-3; clone_size: .; cdr3_length: 12; d_call: .; cdr3_nt: TGTGCCATCAGTGAGGGGAAAAACACCATATATTTT; cdr3_aa: CAISEGKNTIYF
v_call: TRBV7-9; j_call: TRBJ1-3; clone_size: many; cdr3_length: 13; d_call: .; cdr3_nt: TGTGCCAGCAGCCGCAGCGACGGAAACACCATATATTTT; cdr3_aa: CASSRSDGNTIYF
v_call: TRBV2; j_call: TRBJ1-4; clone_size: .; cdr3_length: 13; d_call: TRBD1; cdr3_nt: TGTGCCAGCAGGGGGACAGAGACTGAAAAACTGTTTTTT; cdr3_aa: CASRGTETEKLFF
v_call: TRBV29-1; j_call: TRBJ2-7; clone_size: .; cdr3_length: 12; d_call: .; cdr3_nt: TGCAGCGTTGCCTCGGGATCCTACGAGCAGTACTTC; cdr3_aa: CSVASGSYEQYF
v_call: TRBV29-1; j_call: TRBJ1-2; clone_size: many; cdr3_length: 11; d_call: .; cdr3_nt: TGCAGCGTTCAGGGCCTAGGAGGCTACACCTTC; cdr3_aa: CSVQGLGGYTF
v_call: TRBV4-2; j_call: TRBJ2-7; clone_size: few; cdr3_length: 14; d_call: .; cdr3_nt: TGTGCCAGCAGCCAAGGCGGATCTGACTACGAGCAGTACTTC; cdr3_aa: CASSQGGSDYEQYF
v_call: TRBV13; j_call: TRBJ2-5; clone_size: few; cdr3_length: 16; d_call: TRBD2; cdr3_nt: TGTGCCAGCAGCTTAGCCACTAGCGGATCACAAGAGACCCAGTACTTC; cdr3_aa: CASSLATSGSQETQYF
v_call: TRBV6-1; j_call: TRBJ1-3; clone_size: few; cdr3_length: 14; d_call: .; cdr3_nt: TGTGCCAGCAGTGATCAGGGGTCTGGAAACACCATATATTTT; cdr3_aa: CASSDQGSGNTIYF
v_call: TRBV10-3; j_call: TRBJ1-6; clone_size: .; cdr3_length: 15; d_call: .; cdr3_nt: TGTGCCATCAGTGAGTCGAAGGGAGGCAATTCACCCCTCCACTTT; cdr3_aa: CAISESKGGNSPLHF
v_call: TRBV2; j_call: TRBJ1-5; clone_size: many; cdr3_length: 15; d_call: TRBD1; cdr3_nt: TGTGCCAGCAGTGAAGGGGGACAGGGAGGCCAGCCCCAGCATTTT; cdr3_aa: CASSEGGQGGQPQHF
v_call: TRBV9; j_call: TRBJ2-7; clone_size: many; cdr3_length: 14; d_call: TRBD1; cdr3_nt: TGTGCCAGCAGCATGGGACAGGGGGCCTACGAGCAGTACTTC; cdr3_aa: CASSMGQGAYEQYF